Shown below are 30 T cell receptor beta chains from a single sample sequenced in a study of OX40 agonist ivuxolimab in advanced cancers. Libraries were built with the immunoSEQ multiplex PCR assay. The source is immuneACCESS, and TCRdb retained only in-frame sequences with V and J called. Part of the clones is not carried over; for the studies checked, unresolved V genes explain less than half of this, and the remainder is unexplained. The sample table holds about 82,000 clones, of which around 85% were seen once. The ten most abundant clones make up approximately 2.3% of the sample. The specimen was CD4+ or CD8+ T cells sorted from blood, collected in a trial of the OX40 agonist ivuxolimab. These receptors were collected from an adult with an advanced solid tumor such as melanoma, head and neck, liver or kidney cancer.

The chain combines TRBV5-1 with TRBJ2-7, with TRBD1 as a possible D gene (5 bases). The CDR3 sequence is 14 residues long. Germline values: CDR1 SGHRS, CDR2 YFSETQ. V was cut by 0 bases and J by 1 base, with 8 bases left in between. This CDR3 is CASSLAAGSYEQYF. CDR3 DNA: TGCGCCAGCAGCTTGGCTGCAGGGTCCTACGAGCAGTACTTC.

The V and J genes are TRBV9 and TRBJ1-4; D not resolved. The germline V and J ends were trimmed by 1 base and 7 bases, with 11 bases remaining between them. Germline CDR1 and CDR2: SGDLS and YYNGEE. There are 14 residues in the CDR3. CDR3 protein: CASSVYPEGEKLFF. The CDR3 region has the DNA TGTGCCAGCAGCGTATATCCTGAGGGTGAAAAACTGTTTTTT.

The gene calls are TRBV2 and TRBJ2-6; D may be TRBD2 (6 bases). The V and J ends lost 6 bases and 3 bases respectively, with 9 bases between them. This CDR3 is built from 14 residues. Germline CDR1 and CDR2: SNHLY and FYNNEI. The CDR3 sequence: CASRREVGANVLTF. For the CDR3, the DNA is TGTGCCAGCAGGAGGGAGGTTGGGGCCAACGTCCTGACTTTC.

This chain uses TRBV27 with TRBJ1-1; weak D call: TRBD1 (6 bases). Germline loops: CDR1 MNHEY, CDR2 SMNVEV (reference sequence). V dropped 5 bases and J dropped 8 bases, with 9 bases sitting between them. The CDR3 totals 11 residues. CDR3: CASSDRSEAFF. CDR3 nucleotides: TGTGCCAGCAGTGACAGGTCGGAAGCTTTCTTT.

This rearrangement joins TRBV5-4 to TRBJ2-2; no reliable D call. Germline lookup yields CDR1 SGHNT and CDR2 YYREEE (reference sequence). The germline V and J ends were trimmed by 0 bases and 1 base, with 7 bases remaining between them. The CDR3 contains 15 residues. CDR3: CASSLAGLNTGELFF. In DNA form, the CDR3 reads TGTGCCAGCAGCTTGGCAGGCTTGAACACCGGGGAGCTGTTTTTT.

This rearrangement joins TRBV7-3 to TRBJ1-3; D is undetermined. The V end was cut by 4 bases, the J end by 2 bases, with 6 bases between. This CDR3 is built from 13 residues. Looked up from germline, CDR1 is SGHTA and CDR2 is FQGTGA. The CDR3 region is CASSSAAGNTIYF. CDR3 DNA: TGTGCCAGCAGCTCAGCCGCTGGAAACACCATATATTTT.

The CDR3 region is CASSRAGGKDQETQYF. CDR3 nucleotide sequence: TGTGCCAGCAGTAGAGCGGGGGGGAAGGATCAAGAGACCCAGTACTTC. The V and J genes are TRBV2 and TRBJ2-5; the match to TRBD2 covers 10 bases. The CDR3 consists of 16 residues. V gave up 5 bases and J gave up 2 bases; unmatched junction bases: 8. Germline-derived CDR1 and CDR2 are SNHLY and FYNNEI.

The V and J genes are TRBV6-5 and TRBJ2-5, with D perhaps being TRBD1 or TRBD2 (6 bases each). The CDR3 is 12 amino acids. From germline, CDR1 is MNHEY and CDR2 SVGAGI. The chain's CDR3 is CAKSGEEETQYF. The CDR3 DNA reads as TGTGCAAAGTCAGGGGAGGAAGAGACCCAGTACTTC.

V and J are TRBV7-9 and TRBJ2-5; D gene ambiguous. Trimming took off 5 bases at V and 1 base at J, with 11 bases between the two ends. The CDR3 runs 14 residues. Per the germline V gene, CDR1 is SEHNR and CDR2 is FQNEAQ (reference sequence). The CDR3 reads CASSQLNFQETQYF. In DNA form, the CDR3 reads TGTGCCAGCAGCCAACTCAATTTCCAAGAGACCCAGTACTTC.

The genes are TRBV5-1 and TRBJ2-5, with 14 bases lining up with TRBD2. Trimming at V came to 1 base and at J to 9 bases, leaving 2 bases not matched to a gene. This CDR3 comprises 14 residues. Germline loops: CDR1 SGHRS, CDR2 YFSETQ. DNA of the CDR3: TGCGCCAGCAGCTTGAGACTAGCGGGGGGGGCCCAGTACTTC. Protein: CASSLRLAGGAQYF.

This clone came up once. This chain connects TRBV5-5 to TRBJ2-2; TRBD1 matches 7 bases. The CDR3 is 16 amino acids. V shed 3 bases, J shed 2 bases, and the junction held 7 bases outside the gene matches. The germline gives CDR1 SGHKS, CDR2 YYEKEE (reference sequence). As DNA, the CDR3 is TGTGCCAGCAGCTACAACACAGGGGTTAACACCGGGGAGCTGTTTTTT. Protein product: CASSYNTGVNTGELFF.

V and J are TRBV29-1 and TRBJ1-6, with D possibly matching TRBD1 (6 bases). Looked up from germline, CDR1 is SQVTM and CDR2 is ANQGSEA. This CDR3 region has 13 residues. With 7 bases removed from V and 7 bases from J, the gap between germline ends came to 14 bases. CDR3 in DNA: TGCAGCGCACTCGGGGGCCCCAATTCACCCCTCCACTTT. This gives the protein CSALGGPNSPLHF.

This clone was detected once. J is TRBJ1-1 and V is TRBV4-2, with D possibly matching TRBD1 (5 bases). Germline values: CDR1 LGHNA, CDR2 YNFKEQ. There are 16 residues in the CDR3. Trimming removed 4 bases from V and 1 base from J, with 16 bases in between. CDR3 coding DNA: TGTGCCAGCAGCCCTCGTTACGCGACAGAGAACACTGAAGCTTTCTTT. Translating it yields CASSPRYATENTEAFF.

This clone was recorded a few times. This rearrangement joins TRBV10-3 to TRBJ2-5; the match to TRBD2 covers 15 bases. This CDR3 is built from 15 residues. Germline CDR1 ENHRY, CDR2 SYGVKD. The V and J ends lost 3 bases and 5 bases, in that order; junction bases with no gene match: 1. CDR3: CAISDGTSGGETQYF. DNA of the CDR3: TGTGCCATCAGTGATGGGACTAGCGGGGGGGAGACCCAGTACTTC.

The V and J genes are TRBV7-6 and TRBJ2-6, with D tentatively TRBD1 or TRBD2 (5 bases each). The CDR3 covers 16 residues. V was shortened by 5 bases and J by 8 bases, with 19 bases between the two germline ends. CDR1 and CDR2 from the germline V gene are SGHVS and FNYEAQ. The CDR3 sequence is CASSAGTWQYPNVLTF. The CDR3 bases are TGTGCCAGCAGCGCCGGGACCTGGCAGTATCCCAACGTCCTGACTTTC. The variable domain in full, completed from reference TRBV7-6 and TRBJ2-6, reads GAGVSQSPRYKVTKRGQDVALRCDPISGHVSLYWYRQALGQGPEFLTYFNYEAQQDKSGLPNDRFSAERPEGSISTLTIQRTEQRDSAMYRCASSAGTWQYPNVLTFGAGSRLTVL.

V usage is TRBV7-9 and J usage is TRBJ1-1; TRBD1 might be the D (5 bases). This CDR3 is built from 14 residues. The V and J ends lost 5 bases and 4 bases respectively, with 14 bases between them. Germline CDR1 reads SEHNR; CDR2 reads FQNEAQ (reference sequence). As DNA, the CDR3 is TGTGCCAGCAGCGCCCCGGGGGGGGGCACTGAAGCTTTCTTT. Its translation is CASSAPGGGTEAFF.

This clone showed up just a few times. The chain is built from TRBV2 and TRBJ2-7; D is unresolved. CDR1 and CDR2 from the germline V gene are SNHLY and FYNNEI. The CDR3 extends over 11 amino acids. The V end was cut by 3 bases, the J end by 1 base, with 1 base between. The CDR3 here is CASSDSYEQYF. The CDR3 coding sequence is TGTGCCAGCAGTGATTCCTACGAGCAGTACTTC.

The CDR3 coding sequence is TGTGCCAGCAGCGTAGGGGGACAGCGTAATGAAAAACTGTTTTTT. Its protein product is CASSVGGQRNEKLFF. This rearrangement joins TRBV9 to TRBJ1-4; 7 positions agree with TRBD1. Per germline, CDR1 SGDLS and CDR2 YYNGEE. CDR3 length: 15 residues. Germline trimming cut 0 bases from V and 4 bases from J; bases unmatched to any gene: 3.

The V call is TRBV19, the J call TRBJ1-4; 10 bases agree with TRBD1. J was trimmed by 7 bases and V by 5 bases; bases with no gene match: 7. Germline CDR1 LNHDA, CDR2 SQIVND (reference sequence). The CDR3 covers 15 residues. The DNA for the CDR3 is TGTGCCAGTAGTCACCCGGGACAGGGGTTTGAAAAACTGTTTTTT. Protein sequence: CASSHPGQGFEKLFF.

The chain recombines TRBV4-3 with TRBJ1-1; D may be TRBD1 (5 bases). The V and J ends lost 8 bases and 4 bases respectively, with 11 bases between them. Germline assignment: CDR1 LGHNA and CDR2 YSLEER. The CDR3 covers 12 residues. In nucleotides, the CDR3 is TGCGCCAGCCAGGGATTCGGCACTGAAGCTTTCTTT. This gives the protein CASQGFGTEAFF.

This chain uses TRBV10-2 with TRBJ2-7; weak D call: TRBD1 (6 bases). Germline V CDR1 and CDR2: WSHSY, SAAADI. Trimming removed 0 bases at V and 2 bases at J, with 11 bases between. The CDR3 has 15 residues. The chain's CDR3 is CASSESRGGTYEQYF. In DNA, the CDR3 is TGCGCCAGCAGTGAGTCACGAGGGGGAACCTACGAGCAGTACTTC.

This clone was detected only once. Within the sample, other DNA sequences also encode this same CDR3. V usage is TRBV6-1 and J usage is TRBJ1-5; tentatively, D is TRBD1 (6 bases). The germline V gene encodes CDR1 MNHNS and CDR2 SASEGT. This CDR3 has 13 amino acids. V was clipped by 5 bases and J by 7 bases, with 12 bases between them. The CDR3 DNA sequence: TGTGCCAGCAGTCCCGACAGGAACCAGCCCCAGCATTTT. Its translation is CASSPDRNQPQHF.

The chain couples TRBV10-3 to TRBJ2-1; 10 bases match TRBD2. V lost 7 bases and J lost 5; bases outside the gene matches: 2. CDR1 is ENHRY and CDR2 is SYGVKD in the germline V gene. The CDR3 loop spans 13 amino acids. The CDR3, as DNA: TGTGCCATCAACAGCGGGGGGGACAATGAGCAGTTCTTC. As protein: CAINSGGDNEQFF.

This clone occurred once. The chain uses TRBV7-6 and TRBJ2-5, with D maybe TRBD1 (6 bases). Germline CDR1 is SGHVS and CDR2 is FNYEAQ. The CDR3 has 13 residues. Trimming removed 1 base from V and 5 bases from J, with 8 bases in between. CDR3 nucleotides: TGTGCCAGCAGCTTAGAACAGGGCGAGACCCAGTACTTC. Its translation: CASSLEQGETQYF.

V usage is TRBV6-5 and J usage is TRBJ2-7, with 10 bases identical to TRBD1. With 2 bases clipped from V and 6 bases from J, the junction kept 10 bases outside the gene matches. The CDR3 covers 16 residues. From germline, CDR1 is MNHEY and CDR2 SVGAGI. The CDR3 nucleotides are TGTGCCAGCAGTTACCCGGGACAGGGGCCGCAGGGCGAGCAGTACTTC. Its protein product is CASSYPGQGPQGEQYF.

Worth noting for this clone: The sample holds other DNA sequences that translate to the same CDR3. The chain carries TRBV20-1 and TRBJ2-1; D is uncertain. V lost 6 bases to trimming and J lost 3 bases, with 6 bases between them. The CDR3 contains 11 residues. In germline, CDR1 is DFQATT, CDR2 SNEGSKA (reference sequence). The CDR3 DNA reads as TGCAGTGCCGCTAGCTACAATGAGCAGTTCTTC. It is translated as CSAASYNEQFF.

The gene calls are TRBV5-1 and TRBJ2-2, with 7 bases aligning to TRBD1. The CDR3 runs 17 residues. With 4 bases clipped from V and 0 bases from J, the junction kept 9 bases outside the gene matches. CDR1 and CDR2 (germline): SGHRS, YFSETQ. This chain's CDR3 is CASSTHPGQTNTGELFF. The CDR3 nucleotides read TGCGCCAGCAGCACCCATCCGGGACAGACGAACACCGGGGAGCTGTTTTTT.

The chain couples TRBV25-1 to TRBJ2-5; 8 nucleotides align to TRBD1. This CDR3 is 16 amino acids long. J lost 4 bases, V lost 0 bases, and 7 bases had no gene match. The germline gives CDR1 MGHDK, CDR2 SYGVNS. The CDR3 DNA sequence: TGTGCCAGCAGTGAATATAGAGGACAGGGTGTAGAGACCCAGTACTTC. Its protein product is CASSEYRGQGVETQYF.

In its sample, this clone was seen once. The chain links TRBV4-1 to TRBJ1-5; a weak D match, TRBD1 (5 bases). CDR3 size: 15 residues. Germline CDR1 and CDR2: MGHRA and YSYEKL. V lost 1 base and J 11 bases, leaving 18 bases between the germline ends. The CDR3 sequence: CASSQGDLAIRAQHF. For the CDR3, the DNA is TGCGCCAGCAGCCAAGGGGACCTCGCAATCAGGGCCCAGCATTTT.

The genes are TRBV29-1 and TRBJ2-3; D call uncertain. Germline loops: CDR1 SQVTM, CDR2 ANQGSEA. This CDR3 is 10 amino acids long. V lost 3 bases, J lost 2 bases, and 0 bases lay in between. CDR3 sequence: CSVDTDTQYF. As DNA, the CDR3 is TGCAGCGTTGACACAGATACGCAGTATTTT.